Each of the 24 T cell receptor beta chains below was sequenced from the same sample in a study of T cell repertoires in cytomegalovirus infection. These receptors lack a known antigen. TCRdb re-called the reads with MiXCR, one entry per CDR3 protein. The repertoire consists of about 830,000 distinct CDR3 sequences, with around a third occurring once and the leading ten covering roughly 12%. The material was cultured CD8+ T cells from PBMCs, obtained from culture after CMV antigen stimulation. The receptors shown here come from a human donor in good health (CMV status not recorded). Some clones in this sample may be carry-over from other donors' samples.

At least ten counts were recorded for this clonotype. The chain couples TRBV7-8 to TRBJ2-2; TRBD2 matches at 10 bases. V was pared by 2 bases and J by 6 bases, with 6 bases of the junction left unmatched. The CDR3 is 16 amino acids. Per the germline V gene, CDR1 is SGHVS and CDR2 is FQNEAQ. The CDR3 coding sequence is TGTGCCAGCAGCTTATGGGAGCGGGGGGGCTCCGGGGAGCTGTTTTTT. Encoded protein: CASSLWERGGSGELFF.

This clonotype was seen more than once but under ten times. This chain links TRBV4-1 with TRBJ2-1; D uncertain. This CDR3 spans 15 amino acids. The V end lost 6 bases, the J end lost 4 bases, and 16 bases lay between the germline ends. Germline V gives CDR1 MGHRA, CDR2 YSYEKL. In nucleotides, the CDR3 is TGCGCCAGCAGAGCCAGGCTACAAGATTACAATGAGCAGTTCTTC. This translates into CASRARLQDYNEQFF.

The chain employs TRBV11-3 and TRBJ2-7; D is uncertain. V was clipped by 1 base and J by 7 bases, with 14 bases between them. Germline V lookup: CDR1 SGHNT, CDR2 YENEEA. This CDR3 region has 14 residues. The CDR3, as DNA: TGTGCCAGCAGCTTAGTCGGCAGGTCTGCGGAGCAGTACTTC. Amino acids: CASSLVGRSAEQYF.

This clonotype occurred a few times. The chain couples TRBV7-9 to TRBJ2-7; D ambiguous. Trimming pared 3 bases from V and 3 bases from J, leaving 3 bases between. The length of the CDR3 is 11 residues. CDR1 SEHNR and CDR2 FQNEAQ come from the germline V gene (reference sequence). The CDR3 DNA is TGTGCCAGCAGCTTGCGCTACGAGCAGTACTTC. Amino acid sequence: CASSLRYEQYF.

The table lists this clonotype with many counts. The CDR3 protein is CASSQGQGRNTEAFF. The CDR3, as DNA: TGTGCCAGCAGCCAAGGCCAGGGCAGAAACACTGAAGCTTTCTTT. The rearrangement joins TRBV4-2 to TRBJ1-1; D is perhaps TRBD1 (5 bases). V dropped 1 base and J dropped 2 bases, with 11 bases sitting between them. The CDR3 runs 15 residues. Germline V CDR1 and CDR2: LGHNA, YNFKEQ.

The V gene is TRBV24-1, the J gene TRBJ1-5; 7 bases agree with TRBD1. With V trimmed by 9 bases and J by 4 bases, 5 bases remained unmatched. CDR3 length: 13 residues. Germline V lookup: CDR1 KGHDR, CDR2 SFDVKD. The CDR3 DNA is TGTGCCACCGCTGCAGGGGGGAATCAGCCCCAGCATTTT. Its translation is CATAAGGNQPQHF.

This clonotype has a count of ten or more. The V and J genes are TRBV7-8 and TRBJ2-5; 8 bases line up with TRBD2. The CDR3 length is 17 residues. CDR1 and CDR2 from the germline V gene are SGHVS and FQNEAQ. The junction had 11 bases not matched to a gene; V was cut back by 1 base and J by 4 bases. The CDR3 coding sequence is TGTGCCAGCAGCTTAGAAAGGGTACTAGCGGAAACAGAGACCCAGTACTTC. This sequence encodes CASSLERVLAETETQYF.

As concerns this clonotype: One junction end disagrees with the germline gene, perhaps due to a read error. This rearrangement joins TRBV5-5 to TRBJ1-3; the D is unclear. Germline lookup yields CDR1 SGHKS and CDR2 YYEKEE (reference sequence). This CDR3 region has 15 residues. In DNA form, the CDR3 reads TGTGCCAACAGCTTGGCCGGTGTCAGTGGAAACACCATATATTTT. Amino acid sequence: CANSLAGVSGNTIYF.

The chain carries TRBV7-3 and TRBJ2-5; no firm D call. Trimming took off 0 bases at V and 7 bases at J, with 9 bases between the two ends. Germline V gene data show CDR1 as SGHTA and CDR2 as FQGTGA. The CDR3 covers 13 residues. The CDR3 region has the DNA TGTGCCAGCAGCTTAACGTCACTTGGGACCCAGTACTTC. It yields the protein CASSLTSLGTQYF.

This chain links TRBV4-2 with TRBJ1-5; the D gene is possibly TRBD1 (5 bases). The germline V gene has CDR1 LGHNA and CDR2 YNFKEQ. This CDR3 spans 13 amino acids. V shed 5 bases and J shed 7 bases, with 12 bases lying between them. CDR3 in DNA: TGTGCCAGCAGCTCGACAGTACTCCAGCCCCAGCATTTT. The encoded protein is CASSSTVLQPQHF.

The rearrangement links TRBV6-6 to TRBJ2-1; 8 bases align to TRBD2. The V gene end was trimmed by 1 base and the J gene end by 4 bases; junction bases not matched to a gene: 9. Germline V gives CDR1 MNHNY, CDR2 SVGAGI (reference sequence). There are 17 residues in the CDR3. The CDR3 reads CASSYLTGTSNYNEQFF. In DNA, the CDR3 is TGTGCCAGCAGTTACTTGACCGGGACTAGTAATTACAATGAGCAGTTCTTC.

The chain carries TRBV19 and TRBJ1-5; 9 bases align to TRBD1. Unmatched junction bases numbered 4, after V lost 2 bases and J lost 8 bases. The CDR3 is made up of 14 amino acids. Germline values: CDR1 LNHDA, CDR2 SQIVND (reference sequence). Written as DNA, the CDR3 is TGTGCCAGTAGTATATGGGACAGGGCAGAGCCCCAGCATTTT. Translating it yields CASSIWDRAEPQHF.

This clonotype turned up a few times. Here the CDR3 DNA reads TGTGCCAGCAGCTTAAACGGAAACAGGGGGGACACTGAAGCTTTCTTT. Translation gives CASSLNGNRGDTEAFF. The rearrangement uses TRBV7-8 and TRBJ1-1; 8 nucleotides agree with TRBD1. The length of the CDR3 is 16 residues. The ends lost 2 bases at V and 3 bases at J; junction bases unmatched: 8. Germline V gives CDR1 SGHVS, CDR2 FQNEAQ.

This clonotype has only a few counts. The V and J genes are TRBV7-6 and TRBJ2-1; 7 positions agree with TRBD1. Germline loops: CDR1 SGHVS, CDR2 FNYEAQ. V trimming: 4 bases; J trimming: 5 bases; junction bases outside the gene matches: 8. The CDR3 contains 15 residues. The CDR3 here is CASSSRDSFNNEQFF. DNA of the CDR3: TGTGCCAGCAGCTCCCGGGACAGCTTCAACAATGAGCAGTTCTTC.

The chain uses TRBV6-5 and TRBJ2-6, with 8 bases lining up with TRBD1. This CDR3 has 15 residues. Trimming at V came to 6 bases and at J to 3 bases, leaving 4 bases not matched to a gene. Germline loops: CDR1 MNHEY, CDR2 SVGAGI. CDR3 DNA sequence: TGTGCCAGCAGCCGGACAGGGTTTGGGGCCAACGTCCTGACTTTC. This gives the protein CASSRTGFGANVLTF.

V is TRBV2 and J is TRBJ2-7; D is undetermined. Germline V CDR1 and CDR2: SNHLY, FYNNEI. Trimming removed 2 bases from V and 7 bases from J, with 9 bases in between. The CDR3 has 12 residues. The CDR3 loop is CASSELTIEQYF. CDR3 DNA sequence: TGTGCCAGCAGTGAACTCACCATTGAGCAGTACTTC.

The CDR3 region is CASRVTGASNQPQHF. CDR3 nucleotides: TGTGCCAGCAGAGTGACAGGGGCAAGCAATCAGCCCCAGCATTTT. This chain joins TRBV2 and TRBJ1-5; 8 nucleotides line up with TRBD1. Trimming took 6 bases from V and 1 from J; bases not matched to a gene: 5. This CDR3 contains 15 residues. Germline V gives CDR1 SNHLY, CDR2 FYNNEI. The full variable domain, completed using reference TRBV2 and TRBJ1-5, is EPEVTQTPSHQVTQMGQEVILRCVPISNHLYFYWYRQILGQKVEFLVSFYNNEISEKSEIFDDQFSVERPDGSNFTLKIRSTKLEDSAMYFCASRVTGASNQPQHFGDGTRLSIL.

The table lists this clonotype with many counts. The chain recombines TRBV27 with TRBJ1-1, with unresolved D. Trimming left V 3 bases short and J 1 base short, with 9 bases between. Looked up from germline, CDR1 is MNHEY and CDR2 is SMNVEV (reference sequence). CDR3 length: 14 amino acids. The CDR3 here is CASSFTLPNTEAFF. The CDR3 region has the DNA TGTGCCAGCAGTTTCACCCTCCCGAACACTGAAGCTTTCTTT.

The gene calls are TRBV12-3 or TRBV12-4 and TRBJ1-5; D remains unclear. Trimming took 5 bases from V and 4 from J, leaving 12 bases between them. This CDR3 has 14 amino acids. The CDR3: CASSSRSLNQPQHF. CDR3 DNA: TGTGCCAGCAGTAGTCGGAGCCTAAATCAGCCCCAGCATTTT.

The chain is built from TRBV7-6 and TRBJ2-3; no clear D gene. The CDR3 consists of 14 residues. Trimming stripped 5 bases from V and 0 bases from J, with 9 bases between. Germline V CDR1 and CDR2: SGHVS, FNYEAQ. CDR3 residues: CASSPHLSTDTQYF. CDR3 in DNA: TGTGCCAGCAGCCCCCACCTTAGCACAGATACGCAGTATTTT. Full variable domain (remainder filled in from reference TRBV7-6 and TRBJ2-3): GAGVSQSPRYKVTKRGQDVALRCDPISGHVSLYWYRQALGQGPEFLTYFNYEAQQDKSGLPNDRFSAERPEGSISTLTIQRTEQRDSAMYRCASSPHLSTDTQYFGPGTRLTVL.

The chain is built from TRBV4-3 and TRBJ2-1; D is possibly TRBD1 (6 bases). Trimming pared 0 bases from V and 15 bases from J, leaving 24 bases between. From germline, CDR1 is LGHNA and CDR2 YSLEER. There are 16 residues in the CDR3. The CDR3 protein is CASSQDLEDRPQEGFF. Here the CDR3 DNA reads TGCGCCAGCAGCCAAGATCTGGAGGACAGACCCCAAGAGGGGTTCTTC.

This clonotype was counted a few times. The V call is TRBV7-6, the J call TRBJ2-3; D might be TRBD1 (6 bases). The V end was cut by 0 bases, the J end by 6 bases, with 10 bases between. This CDR3 has 14 residues. The V gene's germline CDR1 is SGHVS and CDR2 FNYEAQ. The CDR3 region has the DNA TGTGCCAGCAGCTTAGCGCTGGGGGCCGATACGCAGTATTTT. Protein product: CASSLALGADTQYF.

Only a few counts were recorded for this clonotype. V usage is TRBV14 and J usage is TRBJ2-5; 7 bases map to TRBD1. Trimming at V came to 0 bases and at J to 5 bases, leaving 9 bases not matched to a gene. The length of the CDR3 is 16 residues. CDR1 SGHDN and CDR2 FVKESK come from the germline V gene. The CDR3 region is CASSQEEGALWETQYF. As DNA, the CDR3 is TGTGCCAGCAGCCAAGAAGAGGGGGCCCTGTGGGAGACCCAGTACTTC. The whole variable domain, filled in from reference TRBV14 and TRBJ2-5, reads EAGVTQFPSHSVIEKGQTVTLRCDPISGHDNLYWYRRVMGKEIKFLLHFVKESKQDESGMPNNRFLAERTGGTYSTLKVQPAELEDSGVYFCASSQEEGALWETQYFGPGTRLLVL.

In this sample, this clonotype turned up once. This CDR3 reads CASSRTGTDGYTF. The CDR3, as DNA: TGTGCCAGCAGCCGAACCGGGACAGATGGCTACACCTTC. The chain has TRBV12-3 or TRBV12-4 and TRBJ1-2; 7 positions agree with TRBD1. Trimming cost V 6 bases and J 6 bases; bases outside gene matches: 7. The CDR3 is 13 amino acids.